The present T cell receptor beta chain was sequenced within a study of blood T cell repertoires in COVID-19. Study information: COVID-19 samples collected from the United States, Italy and Spain covered acute and convalescent phases. T cells, B-cell-depleted T cells, or PBMCs provided the cDNA or gDNA that served as material.

Source study methods: Counts of nucleated cells, estimated from reference gene primer amplification, were obtained. This table comes from immunoSEQ multiplex PCR, and its TCRdb copy is limited to in-frame clones, with some not included. D and trimming were read from the DNA, whereas the V and J calls and clone size are those reported in that table. The sample comprises a few hundred thousand clones, roughly 90% of which are singletons, and around 6.8% rests with the top ten. This clone came up a few times. Other nucleotide sequences in the sample specify the same CDR3. Looked up from germline, CDR1 is SEHNR and CDR2 is FQNEAQ (reference sequence). Trimming took off 5 bases at V and 6 bases at J, with 7 bases between the two ends. The CDR3 has 12 amino acids.

Sequencing input: peripheral blood. J is TRBJ2-2 and V is TRBV7-9; no reliable D call. The TCR originated in a woman aged 25-40 years with COVID-19, enrolled during active disease. The CDR3 DNA sequence: TGTGCCAGCAGCCCTGAGGCCGGGGAGCTGTTTTTT. It yields the protein CASSPEAGELFF.